The subject of this entry is one T cell receptor (beta chain). The antigen is not known. This record comes from a study of blood T cells in healthy people across ages. Through a sample-barcoded 5' primer and a J-beta primer mix, a second PCR was run for roughly 7 to 11 cycles. Every cDNA molecule bore a tag from a template-switch adaptor containing 12 random nucleotides. TCRdb reprocessed the 5' RACE reads with MiXCR, giving one entry per CDR3 protein. The sample has roughly 800,000 distinct CDR3 sequences, nearly 60% seen once. The CDR3 has 14 residues. Germline-derived CDR1 and CDR2 are DFQATT and SNEGSKA (reference sequence). V lost 5 bases, J lost 6 bases, and 11 bases stayed unmatched. Study results and limitations: The long-lived group displayed more naive CD4+ cells, plus higher diversity, than the aged donors did. A roughly linear age-dependent decrease characterized TCR beta diversity per million T cells.

The specimen sequenced was blood. The chain carries TRBV20-1 and TRBJ2-7, with TRBD1 identical over 9 bases. This receptor was taken from a man aged 25 to 45 in good health. In DNA, the CDR3 is TGCAGTGCTCGCTCCGGGACAGGGATTCGCGAGCAGTACTTC. This sequence encodes CSARSGTGIREQYF.